One sample yielded the 10 T cell receptor beta chains listed below, sequenced in a study of cytomegalovirus exposure and HLA in healthy donors. 60 Vbeta and 13 Jbeta primers were used in PCR. The protocol was immunoSEQ multiplex PCR, while the TCRdb copy is restricted to in-frame clones and leaves out a portion. The data contain roughly 76,000 clones, roughly 88% of them singletons. Sample: PBMCs. The source of these receptors is a woman aged 25 to 39 in good health and CMV-seronegative.

This rearrangement joins TRBV9 to TRBJ2-7, with 11 nucleotides matching TRBD2. V trimming: 0 bases; J trimming: 2 bases; junction bases outside the gene matches: 4. CDR3 length equals 16 residues. The germline CDR1 and CDR2 sequences are SGDLS and YYNGEE. CDR3 sequence: CASSVGGTSGAYEQYF. In nucleotides, the CDR3 is TGTGCCAGCAGCGTAGGCGGGACTAGCGGAGCCTACGAGCAGTACTTC.

This chain uses TRBV19 with TRBJ2-3, with TRBD2 matching over 15 bases. The CDR3 sequence is 18 residues long. Per germline, CDR1 LNHDA and CDR2 SQIVND (reference sequence). The ends lost 5 bases at V and 3 bases at J; junction bases unmatched: 9. The CDR3 reads CASSRSGLAGGRTDTQYF. CDR3 DNA: TGTGCCAGTAGTCGATCCGGACTAGCGGGAGGGCGGACAGATACGCAGTATTTT.

The gene calls are TRBV6-4 and TRBJ2-1; D gene unclear. From germline, CDR1 is MRHNA and CDR2 SNTAGT. V lost 5 bases and J lost 0, with 5 bases in between. This CDR3 region has 13 residues. The CDR3 DNA is TGTGCCAGCAGTACTTTCTCCTACAATGAGCAGTTCTTC. Translating gives CASSTFSYNEQFF.

This clone was seen a few times. V is TRBV14 and J is TRBJ1-4; tentative D call: TRBD1 (5 bases). Germline-derived CDR1 and CDR2 are SGHDN and FVKESK. The CDR3 is 13 residues long. V lost 7 bases, J lost 7 bases, and 13 bases lay in between. CDR3 in amino acids: CASTSGLIEKLFF. The CDR3 coding sequence is TGTGCCAGCACCTCAGGGCTAATTGAAAAACTGTTTTTT.

V is TRBV7-3 and J is TRBJ2-1; TRBD2 aligns across 12 bases. The CDR3 extends over 19 amino acids. CDR1 is SGHTA and CDR2 is FQGTGA in the germline V gene. V was clipped by 2 bases and J by 1 base; unmatched bases: 9. The CDR3 nucleotides are TGTGCCAGCAGCTTACAAGGACTAGCGGGAATTCCTTCCTACAATGAGCAGTTCTTC. Translation gives CASSLQGLAGIPSYNEQFF.

V gene TRBV6-5 combines with J gene TRBJ1-2; the match to TRBD1 covers 9 bases. The CDR3 is 15 amino acids. Germline V lookup: CDR1 MNHEY, CDR2 SVGAGI. V shed 6 bases and J 4 bases; nucleotides not matched to a gene: 9. This chain's CDR3 is CASRSTGGAGYGYTF. CDR3 in DNA: TGTGCCAGCAGATCTACAGGGGGCGCGGGCTATGGCTACACCTTC.

The chain couples TRBV2 to TRBJ1-1; tentatively, D is TRBD1 (6 bases). Trimming took 2 bases from V and 2 from J, leaving 15 bases between them. Germline values: CDR1 SNHLY, CDR2 FYNNEI. This CDR3 comprises 16 residues. CDR3 residues: CASSELAGESNTEAFF. CDR3 bases: TGTGCCAGCAGTGAACTGGCAGGGGAATCAAACACTGAAGCTTTCTTT.

The CDR3 region is CASGLVRDYNEQFF. The CDR3 bases are TGTGCTAGTGGTTTGGTACGGGACTACAATGAGCAGTTCTTC. The rearrangement uses TRBV12-5 and TRBJ2-1; tentatively, D is TRBD2 (5 bases). The CDR3 is made up of 14 amino acids. V lost 0 bases and J lost 3, with 6 bases in between. The V gene's germline CDR1 is LGHNT and CDR2 FRNRAP.

This clone appeared once. The chain uses TRBV6-5 and TRBJ2-1; 9 nucleotides line up with TRBD1. Germline CDR1 reads MNHEY; CDR2 reads SVGAGI. The CDR3 length is 14 residues. With V trimmed by 6 bases and J by 0 bases, 0 bases remained unmatched. In nucleotides, the CDR3 is TGTGCCAGCAGGGGACAGGGCTCCTACAATGAGCAGTTCTTC. As protein: CASRGQGSYNEQFF.

J is TRBJ2-3 and V is TRBV6-6; 7 bases match TRBD2. Germline loops: CDR1 MNHNY, CDR2 SVGAGI (reference sequence). The V gene end was trimmed by 6 bases and the J gene end by 6 bases; junction bases not matched to a gene: 12. This CDR3 contains 15 residues. CDR3 sequence (DNA): TGTGCCAGCAGCCCGGGACTACCTCAGACGGATACGCAGTATTTT. This encodes CASSPGLPQTDTQYF.